Included here is one T cell receptor beta chain sequence, with context. Its antigen is as yet unknown. This record comes from a study of shared clonotypes between healthy human individuals. Looking at the study overall: Researchers drew samples from a couple of women and three men aged 18 to 49.

Study results and limitations: An anticipated effect of sequencing depth on clonotype sharing among donors was recognized.

Recent vaccinations or acute infections were absent in the healthy HIV-negative adult donors. V gave up 2 bases and J gave up 5 bases; unmatched junction bases: 10. Germline assignment: CDR1 SGDLS and CDR2 YYNGEE. CDR3 size: 18 residues. Produced via immunoSEQ multiplex PCR; TCRdb's table is partial and in-frame only. The profile covers about 510,000 clones, with more than 65% appearing a single time and about an eighth taken by the ten largest. The V call is TRBV9, the J call TRBJ2-1; TRBD2 aligns across 13 bases. Specimen: PBMCs. This clonotype was sampled from a woman aged 40 to 55 in good health. Some clones in this sample may be carry-over from other donors' samples. The DNA for the CDR3 is TGTGCCAGCAGCGTGTCTTTAGGAGGACTAGCGGGGGACAATGAGCAGTTCTTC. Protein sequence: CASSVSLGGLAGDNEQFF.